This is a list of T cell receptor beta chains from one sample in a study of cytotoxic CD8 clonotypes in ibrutinib-treated CLL. Clones were sequenced by immunoSEQ multiplex PCR, and TCRdb holds only the in-frame ones, with some missing. The data contain roughly 36,000 clones, approximately 69% of them singletons. The starting material was PBMCs, obtained before ibrutinib treatment. Source of these receptors: a human donor with chronic lymphocytic leukemia. CDR3s include the opening cysteine and the closing phenylalanine or tryptophan. Fields, in order: CDR3 DNA, CDR3 protein, J gene, D gene, clone size, V gene. The D gene is left open where the match is weak. Only part of the rows carry a size: once, few, many, or a class if the clone is expanded.

CDR3 DNA: TGTGCCAGCAGCTTAGGGACTCTCTACAATGAGCAGTTCTTC; CDR3 protein: CASSLGTLYNEQFF; J gene: TRBJ2-1; D gene: NA; clone size: NA; V gene: TRBV7-6
CDR3 DNA: TGCGCCAGCAGCTTGGTGGGACTAGATCTCACAGATACGCAGTATTTT; CDR3 protein: CASSLVGLDLTDTQYF; J gene: TRBJ2-3; D gene: TRBD2; clone size: NA; V gene: TRBV5-1
CDR3 DNA: TGTGCCACAGCCCCACCGGGAAGTACTAACAATGAGCAGTTCTTC; CDR3 protein: CATAPPGSTNNEQFF; J gene: TRBJ2-1; D gene: NA; clone size: NA; V gene: TRBV10-3
CDR3 DNA: TGCGCCAGCAGTCAATATCCTAGCGGGAGTAATGAGCAGTTCTTC; CDR3 protein: CASSQYPSGSNEQFF; J gene: TRBJ2-1; D gene: TRBD2; clone size: few; V gene: TRBV23-1
CDR3 DNA: TGCAGTGCTAGCCCCGGGGCGCAGTACTTC; CDR3 protein: CSASPGAQYF; J gene: TRBJ2-7; D gene: NA; clone size: NA; V gene: TRBV20-1
CDR3 DNA: TGTGCCAGCAGTTTACAGGTCTACGAGCAGTACTTC; CDR3 protein: CASSLQVYEQYF; J gene: TRBJ2-7; D gene: NA; clone size: NA; V gene: TRBV28
CDR3 DNA: TGTGCCAGCAGCTTAGGACTGTGGGAGACCCAGTACTTC; CDR3 protein: CASSLGLWETQYF; J gene: TRBJ2-5; D gene: NA; clone size: few; V gene: TRBV7-2
CDR3 DNA: TGTGCCAGCATTGGGACAGGGAACACTGAAGCTTTCTTT; CDR3 protein: CASIGTGNTEAFF; J gene: TRBJ1-1; D gene: TRBD1; clone size: NA; V gene: TRBV2
CDR3 DNA: TGCGCCAGCAGCTTGGGGCAGGGGATCTTCGAGCAGTACTTC; CDR3 protein: CASSLGQGIFEQYF; J gene: TRBJ2-7; D gene: NA; clone size: NA; V gene: TRBV5-1
CDR3 DNA: TGTGCCAGCTCACCACCGGGACTAGCGGGAGGGCCTATCACCGGGGAGCTGTTTTTT; CDR3 protein: CASSPPGLAGGPITGELFF; J gene: TRBJ2-2; D gene: TRBD2; clone size: NA; V gene: TRBV18
CDR3 DNA: TGCGCCAGCAGCGGAGGGGACTCCTACGAGCAGTACTTC; CDR3 protein: CASSGGDSYEQYF; J gene: TRBJ2-7; D gene: NA; clone size: few; V gene: TRBV10-2
CDR3 DNA: TGTGCCAGCGCCAGGACTAGGGGGACCGGGGAGCTGTTTTTT; CDR3 protein: CASARTRGTGELFF; J gene: TRBJ2-2; D gene: NA; clone size: NA; V gene: TRBV11-1
CDR3 DNA: TGTGCCTGGAGTAACGTAGTGGGCACCGGGGAGCTGTTTTTT; CDR3 protein: CAWSNVVGTGELFF; J gene: TRBJ2-2; D gene: NA; clone size: NA; V gene: TRBV30
CDR3 DNA: TGTGCCAGCAGCGTAGGACAGGGAGGCATAGAGAGCGAGCAGTACTTC; CDR3 protein: CASSVGQGGIESEQYF; J gene: TRBJ2-7; D gene: NA; clone size: NA; V gene: TRBV9
CDR3 DNA: TGCAGTACCTTGGGGGGCTACACCTTC; CDR3 protein: CSTLGGYTF; J gene: TRBJ1-2; D gene: NA; clone size: NA; V gene: TRBV20-1
CDR3 DNA: TGCGCCAGCAGCCAAGAGGGACTAGCGGGAGGGGGAGATACGCAGTATTTT; CDR3 protein: CASSQEGLAGGGDTQYF; J gene: TRBJ2-3; D gene: TRBD2; clone size: NA; V gene: TRBV4-3
CDR3 DNA: TGCGCCAGCAGCGTACAGGGATACGAGCAGTACTTC; CDR3 protein: CASSVQGYEQYF; J gene: TRBJ2-7; D gene: NA; clone size: NA; V gene: TRBV5-1
CDR3 DNA: TGTGCCAGCAGACAGGACACAGCGGGAGTATACACCTTC; CDR3 protein: CASRQDTAGVYTF; J gene: TRBJ1-2; D gene: NA; clone size: NA; V gene: TRBV11-2
CDR3 DNA: TGTGCCAGCAGTGAGTGGGAGTCTTACAATGAGCAGTTCTTC; CDR3 protein: CASSEWESYNEQFF; J gene: TRBJ2-1; D gene: NA; clone size: NA; V gene: TRBV25-1
CDR3 DNA: TGTGCCAGCTCACCACCGAGTAGCGGCGTCACAGATACGCAGTATTTT; CDR3 protein: CASSPPSSGVTDTQYF; J gene: TRBJ2-3; D gene: NA; clone size: NA; V gene: TRBV18